Ten or more counts support the clone carrying this T cell receptor beta chain. As yet, its antigen is unknown. One entry per CDR3 protein, called by TCRdb with MiXCR from the RT-PCR reads. Of around 650,000 distinct CDR3 sequences in the sample, about a sixth are singletons; the top ten hold around a tenth. This specimen comes from a study of response to subunit inactivated influenza vaccine. Study results and limitations: There was a suggestion from the authors that each seasonal influenza vaccination recruits few new T cells.

Germline trimming cut 3 bases from V and 2 bases from J; bases unmatched to any gene: 8. The CDR3 covers 17 residues. Germline lookup yields CDR1 MDHEN and CDR2 SYDVKM. The sample consisted of PBMCs from blood, taken 12 days after vaccination. The rearrangement uses TRBV28 and TRBJ2-3; 10 bases match TRBD1. This clonotype was sampled from a man aged 45-65 years who received an inactivated influenza vaccine. The chain's CDR3 is CASSFDRDRGDTDTQYF. CDR3 in DNA: TGTGCCAGCAGTTTCGACCGGGACAGGGGAGACACAGATACGCAGTATTTT.